The T cell receptor (beta chain) described here comes from a study of T cell responses to AZD1222 COVID-19 vaccine (dated by TCRdb to about 2021). As for the study more broadly: TCR sequencing covered over 230 trial participants: nearly 210 given two doses of AZD1222 and 26 given two doses of MenACWY control vaccine. Enrollment into the trials was organized by age into subgroups of 18-55, 56-69 and 70-plus years, and those subgroups contained approximately 150, 30 and 60 TCR-sequenced participants, respectively. Findings and caveats that apply to the study as a whole: CD4 TCRs associated with the vaccine covered the entire spike protein, and the dominant responses were in regions 160-218 and 743-854. Because no day 14 peak-response samples were available, the repertoires could be characterized only after the peak T cell response. The 56-69-year group was small, and its depth increase did not reach significance, likely because of low power. Conclusions about previously exposed vaccinees are limited, since just 5 to 7 AZD1222 recipients were seropositive for SARS-CoV-2 at baseline. Spike-specific TCR breadth and depth rose significantly after two AZD1222 doses compared with day 0 and with MenACWY recipients. Participants were mostly white British and included more females than males, and it was suggested by the authors that clonal diversity may have been underestimated. Reportedly, close to half of the unique spike-specific TCRs recognized epitopes lying outside the regions that are mutated in the B.1.351 and B.1.1.7 variants.

V is pared back by 3 bases and J by 0 bases, with 9 bases lying between the germline termini. There are 14 amino acids in the CDR3, from cysteine to phenylalanine inclusive. CDR3 DNA only is kept here, 42 bases in frame from base 1. CDR1 and CDR2 are drawn from the germline V gene (reference sequence): DFQATT, SNEGSKA. The CDR3 regions of human TCRbeta chains were analyzed by immunosequencing. The authors' analysis ran thus. Repertoire TCRs were checked for matches against a reference library of SARS-CoV-2-specific TCRs that had been generated using the MIRA antigen-specificity platform. Breadth was defined as the fraction of unique TCRs that were SARS-CoV-2-associated, and depth was defined as the fraction of total T cells that were SARS-CoV-2-associated. Each spike-specific TCR was assigned to its reactive spike region and to a CD4 or CD8 class using the MIRA data. Log10-transformed breadth and depth values were compared by one-way ANOVA with Sidak's multiple comparisons tests. This immuneACCESS table, as held by TCRdb, lists in-frame sequences with V and J called but not all clones. Of the missing ones, under half trace to an unresolved V gene in checked studies; the others have no known cause. From that table come the V and J calls and clone size; the DNA was used to work out D and trimming. Across this sample there are roughly 150,000 clones, with more than 75% seen only once. The top ten clones comprise about a tenth of the sample.

What this sample's time point label stands for: about 28 days (+/-7) after the second vaccine dose. Because spike-specific TCR depth and breadth did not differ between the two schedules, AZD1222 recipients who got a second dose at roughly 4 weeks were pooled with those who got a second dose at roughly 12 weeks. Vaccinee samples came from UK trials COV001 and COV002, including a single-blind randomized controlled phase 2/3 trial of AZD1222 (ChAdOx1 nCoV-19) in healthy adults. For TCRbeta chain sequencing, PBMC samples from trial participants were taken at day 0 and at day 28 after the second dose. A word on this clone: Its specific antigen is unknown. No per-base quality is available; no much larger clone lies one base away.

The chain was built from TRBV20-1 and TRBJ2-1; the D gene is unclear. The receptor was derived from an adult who received the AZD1222 COVID-19 vaccine. This sample comprised peripheral blood, obtained 28 days after the second AZD1222 dose. CDR3 protein: CSASTPASYNEQFF. The nucleotides are TGCAGTGCTAGTACACCCGCCTCCTACAATGAGCAGTTCTTC.